This TCR beta chain stems from a study of shared clonotypes between healthy human individuals. The germline gives CDR1 SGDLS, CDR2 YYNGEE. V lost 4 bases and J lost 5, with 25 bases in between. The CDR3 loop spans 18 amino acids. For this clone: Its antigen is currently unknown.

Only CD45RO-negative cells positively selected for CCR7 counted as naive CD8 cells, so terminally differentiated effector memory CD45RA+ cells were excluded. There were only Caucasian adults among the donors, and all lived in Nashville, Tennessee. Sequenced by immunoSEQ multiplex PCR; TCRdb stores in-frame clones only, minus some. The sample holds about 700,000 clones, 92% seen once. Overall study results and limits: Blood alone was sampled, and tissue repertoires likely differ. Clonotypes shared by all four sorted-subset donors had higher generation probabilities than non-shared clonotypes.

The sequencing input was naive CD8+ T cells sorted from blood. This sequence was found in a man aged 25-45 years in good health. The V call is TRBV9, the J call TRBJ2-1; D tentatively reads TRBD1 or TRBD2 (7 bases each). The CDR3 loop is CASSSHGGTAQADNEQFF. DNA of the CDR3: TGTGCCAGCAGCTCACACGGGGGGACAGCCCAAGCCGACAATGAGCAGTTCTTC.